This entry concerns a single T cell receptor (beta chain). The antigen remains unidentified. This entry belongs to a study of cytomegalovirus exposure and HLA in healthy donors. Findings and limits, study-wide: Within a later analysis, the majority of CMV-associated TCR beta chains appeared HLA-restricted. Later analysis associated a missense DCLRE1C variant with TCR beta V- and J-gene trimming.

Germline CDR1 is SGHTS and CDR2 is YDEGEE. This CDR3 spans 12 amino acids. The V and J ends lost 5 bases and 8 bases respectively, with 13 bases between them. 13 Jbeta primers and 60 Vbeta primers were used for the PCR. Per the original data handling: As a later analysis found, there were 82 million or so unique TCR beta chains, of which roughly 11 million were shared. Some clones are missing from TCRdb's copy, which holds only in-frame ones; the method was immunoSEQ multiplex PCR. For V, J and clone size, that table is used; D and trimming come from the DNA. The sample lists about 110,000 clones, more than 70% occurring once.

The sequencing sample was made of PBMCs. This TCR was recovered from a young man in good health and CMV-seronegative. The chain recombines TRBV5-8 with TRBJ1-2; D unresolved. CDR3 in amino acids: CASRPRAGGYTF. The CDR3 DNA reads TGTGCCAGCAGACCGCGGGCCGGAGGCTACACCTTC.